The T cell receptor (beta chain) under discussion was sequenced for a study of T cell responses to AZD1222 COVID-19 vaccine. Study-level findings and limits: A rise in Spike-specific TCR breadth and depth followed two AZD1222 doses.

Trimming cost V 5 bases and J 1 base, with 14 bases left between them. The V gene's germline CDR1 is MNHEY and CDR2 SVGAGI. CDR3 size: 15 residues. Turning to this clone: The antigen remains unidentified.

Libraries were prepared by immunoSEQ multiplex PCR; TCRdb keeps only in-frame clonotypes and omits some of them. The repertoire holds roughly 120,000 clones, with roughly 89% as singletons. This TCR derives from an adult in good health. The rearrangement uses TRBV6-5 and TRBJ2-5, with a weak D call TRBD1 (6 bases). Sample: peripheral blood, taken on day 0 of AZD1222 vaccination. The CDR3 loop reads CASSKTHRVQETQYF. The DNA for the CDR3 is TGTGCCAGCAGTAAAACACACAGGGTCCAAGAGACCCAGTACTTC.